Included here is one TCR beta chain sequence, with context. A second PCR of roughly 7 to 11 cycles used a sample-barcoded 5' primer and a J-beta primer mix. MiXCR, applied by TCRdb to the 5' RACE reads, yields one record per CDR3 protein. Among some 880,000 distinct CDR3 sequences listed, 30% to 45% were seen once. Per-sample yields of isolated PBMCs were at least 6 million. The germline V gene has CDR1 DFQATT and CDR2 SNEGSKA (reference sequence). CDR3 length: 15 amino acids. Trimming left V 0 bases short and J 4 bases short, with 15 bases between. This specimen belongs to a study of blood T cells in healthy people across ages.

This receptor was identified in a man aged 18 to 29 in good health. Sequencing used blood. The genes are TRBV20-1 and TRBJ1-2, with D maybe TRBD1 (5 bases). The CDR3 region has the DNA TGCAGTGCTAGAGAGACAGCTTTAGCTAGCTATGGCTACACCTTC. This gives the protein CSARETALASYGYTF.